The sequence of this T cell receptor (beta chain) was determined in a study of OX40 agonist ivuxolimab in advanced cancers. Whole-study context: The study gave patients intravenous ivuxolimab at 0.01 to 10 mg/kg every 2 weeks. Three patients, one with hepatocellular carcinoma and two with cutaneous melanoma, achieved partial responses. Regarding the study as a whole: Both blood CD4+ and CD8+ T cells showed clonal growth by week 6 at 0.1 to 3.0 mg/kg.

Germline V CDR1 and CDR2: MNHEY, SVGAGI. V lost 6 bases to trimming and J lost 5 bases; unmatched junction nucleotides: 5. The CDR3 is made up of 14 amino acids. Using immunoSEQ multiplex PCR, the repertoire was profiled, and TCRdb retains in-frame clones only, with some absent. Altogether 60,000 or so clones are present, 84% being singletons, with the ten largest covering roughly 27%. As regards this clone: Its specificity is not known.

Source: CD4+ or CD8+ T cells sorted from blood, taken in a trial of the OX40 agonist ivuxolimab. The rearrangement links TRBV6-5 to TRBJ2-5, with 11 nucleotides matching TRBD1. This receptor was obtained from an adult with an advanced solid tumor such as melanoma, head and neck, liver or kidney cancer. CDR3 DNA sequence: TGTGCCAGCAGCCGGACAGGGGGCAGGGAGACCCAGTACTTC. Its protein product is CASSRTGGRETQYF.